This is a list of T cell receptor beta chains from one sample in a study of blood T cell repertoires in COVID-19. Assay used: immunoSEQ multiplex PCR; TCRdb lists only in-frame clones, some missing. Here the sample spans 44,000 or so clones, 83% being singletons. Sequenced: peripheral blood. These receptors were collected from a man older than 75 in a cohort sampled during active COVID-19. CDR3s include the opening cysteine and the closing phenylalanine or tryptophan. A D gene is named only where the DNA matches it firmly. Rows may omit the clone size; those that give it use once, few, many or a size class.

TGTGCCACCAGCAGAGATCCCTCATGGGAGGTGGATTATGGGAACACTGAAGCTTTCTTT	CATSRDPSWEVDYGNTEAFF	-	TRBV15	-	TRBJ1-1
TGCGCCAGCAGGTCAGGAACGAACACTGAAGCTTTCTTT	CASRSGTNTEAFF	-	TRBV5-1	few	TRBJ1-1
TGTGCCAACAGCTCTTGGACAGGCTACGAGCAGTACTTC	CANSSWTGYEQYF	TRBD1	TRBV7-9	-	TRBJ2-7
TGTGCCAGCAGCCTTGACAGGGCAGGGGAAGCTTTCTTT	CASSLDRAGEAFF	TRBD1	TRBV7-9	-	TRBJ1-1
TGTGCCAGCAGTTCTACAGGGCGGAAGAAGTCCTACGAGCAGTACTTC	CASSSTGRKKSYEQYF	-	TRBV28	-	TRBJ2-7
TGTGCCAGCAGCCAAGAGGGACTAGCGGGGACCACAGATACGCAGTATTTT	CASSQEGLAGTTDTQYF	TRBD2	TRBV4-2	-	TRBJ2-3
TGTGCCAGCAGTTTTCAGGGAAACACCATATATTTT	CASSFQGNTIYF	-	TRBV12-3/TRBV12-4	-	TRBJ1-3
TGCGCCAGCAAGTTCGGGACAGGGGGCTATGGCTACACCTTC	CASKFGTGGYGYTF	TRBD1	TRBV5-1	-	TRBJ1-2
TGTGCCAGCAGTTTCAGGGGGCGCCCCGGGGAGCTGTTTTTT	CASSFRGRPGELFF	TRBD1	TRBV6-5	-	TRBJ2-2
TGCGCCAGCAGCCCGGGGGGGAGGGGGCGAAGAAGCAATCAGCCCCAGCATTTT	CASSPGGRGRRSNQPQHF	TRBD1	TRBV5-1	-	TRBJ1-5
TGTGCCAGCAGTTACTACTCCGGGACAGGGGACCAGTACTTC	CASSYYSGTGDQYF	TRBD1	TRBV6-5	-	TRBJ2-4
TGCGCCAGCAGTTGGCAGGGCGATCAGCCCCAGCATTTT	CASSWQGDQPQHF	-	TRBV5-1	-	TRBJ1-5
TGCGCCAGCAGCTTGGCTAGCGGGGCTACCGGGGAGCTGTTTTTT	CASSLASGATGELFF	TRBD2	TRBV5-1	-	TRBJ2-2
TGCGCCAGCAGCTGGACCATAGGGGCTGAGACCCAGTACTTC	CASSWTIGAETQYF	-	TRBV5-1	-	TRBJ2-5
TGTGCCAGCAGTGTAGCGGGGGGGCCTGGTACGCAGTATTTT	CASSVAGGPGTQYF	TRBD2	TRBV25-1	-	TRBJ2-3
TGTGCCAGCAGTTTTTCTTTTTGGGGACAGGGGGCGCTTGAGCAGTTCTTC	CASSFSFWGQGALEQFF	TRBD1	TRBV28	-	TRBJ2-1
TGTGCCAGCAGGAATACAGGAAATTCACCCCTCCACTTT	CASRNTGNSPLHF	-	TRBV6-5	few	TRBJ1-6
TGTGCCAGCAGCGTAGGGGGACAATCCTACAATGAGCAGTTCTTC	CASSVGGQSYNEQFF	-	TRBV9	-	TRBJ2-1
TGTGCCAGCAGTTTGGTGGGACAGGGTTATAATTCACCCCTCCACTTT	CASSLVGQGYNSPLHF	TRBD1	TRBV27	-	TRBJ1-6
TGTGCCAGCTCACCAAGAGGACAGGGAAAGTACGAGCAGTACTTC	CASSPRGQGKYEQYF	TRBD1	TRBV18	-	TRBJ2-7
TGTGCCAGCTCACCTGTTCAGGGTTCTGCCGAGCAGTACTTC	CASSPVQGSAEQYF	-	TRBV18	-	TRBJ2-7
TGCGCCAGCAACCGCAGGACAGGGGGCACTGAAGCTTTCTTT	CASNRRTGGTEAFF	TRBD1	TRBV5-1	-	TRBJ1-1
TGTGCCAGCAGTGACTTAATCGGTGACAGGAACACTGAAGCTTTCTTT	CASSDLIGDRNTEAFF	-	TRBV25-1	-	TRBJ1-1
TGTGCCAGCAGCCAAGGACTGTCCGGGGGATACGAGCAGTACTTC	CASSQGLSGGYEQYF	-	TRBV4-2	-	TRBJ2-7
TGTGCCAGCAGCTCGGGACAGACCTACGAGCAGTACTTC	CASSSGQTYEQYF	TRBD1	TRBV5-6	-	TRBJ2-7
TGTGCCAGCAGCTTAGCCGGGACAGGAGGTTCGCGCACTGAAGCTTTCTTT	CASSLAGTGGSRTEAFF	TRBD1	TRBV7-8	-	TRBJ1-1
TGTGCCACCAGTGATGCGGACGGGAACTCCTACAATGAGCAGTTCTTC	CATSDADGNSYNEQFF	-	TRBV24-1	once	TRBJ2-1
TGTGCCAGCAGTTACTTAGGACAGGGTGTAGGAGAAAAACTGTTTTTT	CASSYLGQGVGEKLFF	TRBD1	TRBV6-6	-	TRBJ1-4